This T cell receptor (beta chain) came from a study of vaccination and CD4 T cells after COVID-19. The overall study: Control wells got either CEFX epitopes, HIV-1 Nef peptides, or no peptide at all. General observations from the study: The great majority, 304 of 307 vaccine-specific clones, proved spike mono-reactive in convalescent patients.

The CDR3 consists of 15 residues. V lost 2 bases to trimming and J lost 6 bases, with 14 bases between them. The germline gives CDR1 MNHNS, CDR2 SASEGT. Treatment indicated: approximately nine-day PBMC culture with coronavirus spike peptide pools or control peptides (ViraFEST assay). Every positive PCR date fell between March and December 2020, earlier than the US Alpha, Beta and Delta variants. On this clonotype itself: The antigen remains unidentified.

Cultured CD4+ T cells had their DNA profiled by the Oncomine TCR Beta short-read assay. The template was genomic DNA from cultured CD4+ T cells. TCRdb itself ran the PCR reads through MiXCR, one entry per CDR3 protein. The table records about 19,000 distinct CDR3 sequences, roughly 64% of them present only once. Sequenced material: CD4+ T cells from blood, cultured in vitro. The sequence was collected from a human donor who had recovered from COVID-19. V gene TRBV6-1 combines with J gene TRBJ1-5; D unclear. The CDR3 is CASSELPLYGQPQHF. The CDR3 DNA is TGTGCCAGCAGTGAATTGCCCCTATATGGTCAGCCCCAGCATTTT.